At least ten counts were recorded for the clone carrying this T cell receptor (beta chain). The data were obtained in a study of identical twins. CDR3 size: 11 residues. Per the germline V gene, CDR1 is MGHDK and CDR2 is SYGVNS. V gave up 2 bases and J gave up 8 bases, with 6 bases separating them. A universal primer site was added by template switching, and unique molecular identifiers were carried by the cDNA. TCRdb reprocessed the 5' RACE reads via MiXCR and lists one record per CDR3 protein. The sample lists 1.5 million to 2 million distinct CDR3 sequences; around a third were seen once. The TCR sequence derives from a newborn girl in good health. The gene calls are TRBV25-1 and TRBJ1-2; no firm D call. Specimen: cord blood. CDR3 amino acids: CASSEGLGYTF. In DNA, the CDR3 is TGTGCCAGCAGTGAAGGCTTGGGCTACACCTTC.